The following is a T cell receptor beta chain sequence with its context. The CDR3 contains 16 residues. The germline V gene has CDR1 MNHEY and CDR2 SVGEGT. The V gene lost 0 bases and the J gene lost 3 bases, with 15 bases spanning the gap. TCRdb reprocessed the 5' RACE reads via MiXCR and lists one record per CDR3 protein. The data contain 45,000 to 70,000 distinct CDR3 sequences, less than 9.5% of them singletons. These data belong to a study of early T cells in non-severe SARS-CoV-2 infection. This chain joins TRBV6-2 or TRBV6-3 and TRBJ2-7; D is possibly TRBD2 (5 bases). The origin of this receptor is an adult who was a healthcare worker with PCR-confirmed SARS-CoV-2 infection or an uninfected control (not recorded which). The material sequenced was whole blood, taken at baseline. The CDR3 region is CASSYSVSSRDYEQYF. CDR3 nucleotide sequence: TGTGCCAGCAGTTACTCTGTCTCTAGCCGGGACTACGAGCAGTACTTC.